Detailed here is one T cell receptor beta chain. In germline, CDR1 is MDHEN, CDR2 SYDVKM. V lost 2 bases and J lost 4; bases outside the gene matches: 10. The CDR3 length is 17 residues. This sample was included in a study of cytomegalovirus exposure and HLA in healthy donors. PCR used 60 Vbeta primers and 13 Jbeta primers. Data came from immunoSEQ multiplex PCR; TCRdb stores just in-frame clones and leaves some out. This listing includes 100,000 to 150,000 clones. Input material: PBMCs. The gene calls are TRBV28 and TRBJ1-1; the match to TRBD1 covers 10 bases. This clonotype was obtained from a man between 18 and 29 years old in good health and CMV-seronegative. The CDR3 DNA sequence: TGTGCCAGCAGTTTAATGCAGGGACAGGGGTTTCTCACTGAAGCTTTCTTT. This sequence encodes CASSLMQGQGFLTEAFF.